These T cell receptor beta chains were read from a single sample in a study of OX40 agonist ivuxolimab in advanced cancers. Measured with immunoSEQ multiplex PCR; TCRdb has only the in-frame clones, and not every one. Of tens of thousands of clones detected, about 90% appear once; the ten largest clones hold approximately 5%. The source material was CD4+ or CD8+ T cells sorted from blood, sampled in a trial of the OX40 agonist ivuxolimab. The receptors come from an adult with an advanced solid tumor such as melanoma, head and neck, liver or kidney cancer. The CDR3 runs from the conserved cysteine through the conserved F or W. D genes are given only for firm matches. Clone size appears in some rows only: once, few, many, or a class for an expanded clone.

d_call: NA; v_call: TRBV5-1; clone_size: NA; cdr3_length: 16; j_call: TRBJ1-1; cdr3_aa: CASSLAGGAQNTEAFF; cdr3_nt: TGCGCCAGCAGCTTGGCCGGAGGAGCCCAGAACACTGAAGCTTTCTTT
d_call: NA; v_call: TRBV5-1; clone_size: NA; cdr3_length: 15; j_call: TRBJ2-5; cdr3_aa: CASSLVPGPQETQYF; cdr3_nt: TGCGCCAGCAGCTTAGTCCCCGGACCCCAAGAGACCCAGTACTTC
d_call: NA; v_call: TRBV5-1; clone_size: NA; cdr3_length: 16; j_call: TRBJ1-3; cdr3_aa: CASSLEAQASGNTIYF; cdr3_nt: TGCGCCAGCAGCTTGGAGGCCCAGGCCTCTGGAAACACCATATATTTT
d_call: NA; v_call: TRBV7-5; clone_size: NA; cdr3_length: 12; j_call: TRBJ2-7; cdr3_aa: CVRSLTVGEQYF; cdr3_nt: TGTGTCAGAAGCCTAACAGTTGGCGAGCAGTACTTC
d_call: NA; v_call: TRBV7-9; clone_size: NA; cdr3_length: 13; j_call: TRBJ1-2; cdr3_aa: CASSLGAGGGYTF; cdr3_nt: TGTGCCAGCAGCTTAGGGGCGGGGGGTGGCTACACCTTC
d_call: TRBD1; v_call: TRBV5-5; clone_size: NA; cdr3_length: 16; j_call: TRBJ2-5; cdr3_aa: CASSRGRTLREETQYF; cdr3_nt: TGTGCCAGCAGCAGGGGGCGGACACTGAGAGAGGAGACCCAGTACTTC
d_call: TRBD1; v_call: TRBV9; clone_size: NA; cdr3_length: 15; j_call: TRBJ2-3; cdr3_aa: CASSFRGLGRDTQYF; cdr3_nt: TGTGCCAGCAGCTTCAGGGGGCTAGGGCGGGATACGCAGTATTTT
d_call: NA; v_call: TRBV28; clone_size: NA; cdr3_length: 13; j_call: TRBJ1-5; cdr3_aa: CASSLQGRQPQHF; cdr3_nt: TGTGCCAGCAGTTTGCAGGGCAGGCAGCCCCAGCATTTT
d_call: NA; v_call: TRBV29-1; clone_size: few; cdr3_length: 11; j_call: TRBJ1-1; cdr3_aa: CSVVHLNEAFF; cdr3_nt: TGCAGCGTTGTACACCTTAATGAAGCTTTCTTT
d_call: TRBD2; v_call: TRBV5-1; clone_size: NA; cdr3_length: 18; j_call: TRBJ2-3; cdr3_aa: CASSTTPVSGSGTDTQYF; cdr3_nt: TGCGCCAGCAGCACCACTCCCGTTAGCGGGAGTGGGACAGATACGCAGTATTTT
d_call: NA; v_call: TRBV6-1; clone_size: NA; cdr3_length: 14; j_call: TRBJ1-5; cdr3_aa: CASSEGRLWQPQHF; cdr3_nt: TGTGCCAGCAGCGAAGGCAGGCTTTGGCAGCCCCAGCATTTT
d_call: TRBD1; v_call: TRBV28; clone_size: once; cdr3_length: 15; j_call: TRBJ2-5; cdr3_aa: CASSSGQGVQETQYF; cdr3_nt: TGTGCCAGCAGTTCGGGACAGGGGGTTCAAGAGACCCAGTACTTC
d_call: NA; v_call: TRBV2; clone_size: NA; cdr3_length: 14; j_call: TRBJ1-1; cdr3_aa: CASSETGLNTEAFF; cdr3_nt: TGTGCCAGCAGTGAAACAGGGCTGAACACTGAAGCTTTCTTT
d_call: NA; v_call: TRBV7-3; clone_size: NA; cdr3_length: 16; j_call: TRBJ2-4; cdr3_aa: CASSASSAGAKNIQYF; cdr3_nt: TGTGCCAGCAGCGCATCTAGCGCGGGGGCCAAAAACATTCAGTACTTC
d_call: NA; v_call: TRBV7-2; clone_size: NA; cdr3_length: 15; j_call: TRBJ1-1; cdr3_aa: CASSLLGTGSTEAFF; cdr3_nt: TGTGCCAGCAGCTTACTCGGCACAGGGTCCACTGAAGCTTTCTTT
d_call: NA; v_call: TRBV30; clone_size: NA; cdr3_length: 11; j_call: TRBJ1-1; cdr3_aa: CAWSGRTEAFF; cdr3_nt: TGTGCCTGGAGTGGTAGGACTGAAGCTTTCTTT
d_call: NA; v_call: TRBV7-9; clone_size: NA; cdr3_length: 16; j_call: TRBJ2-4; cdr3_aa: CASSSSLGLAKNIQYF; cdr3_nt: TGTGCCAGCAGCTCGAGTCTTGGTCTAGCCAAAAACATTCAGTACTTC
d_call: TRBD1; v_call: TRBV18; clone_size: NA; cdr3_length: 14; j_call: TRBJ1-2; cdr3_aa: CASSPGTVNYGYTF; cdr3_nt: TGTGCCAGCTCACCGGGGACAGTCAACTATGGCTACACCTTC
d_call: TRBD2; v_call: TRBV27; clone_size: NA; cdr3_length: 17; j_call: TRBJ2-1; cdr3_aa: CASSLQPLAGGLNEQFF; cdr3_nt: TGTGCCAGCAGTTTACAGCCACTAGCGGGAGGCCTCAATGAGCAGTTCTTC
d_call: TRBD1; v_call: TRBV2; clone_size: NA; cdr3_length: 13; j_call: TRBJ2-1; cdr3_aa: CASGVRQGNEQFF; cdr3_nt: TGTGCCAGCGGAGTACGACAGGGCAATGAGCAGTTCTTC
d_call: NA; v_call: TRBV10-3; clone_size: NA; cdr3_length: 14; j_call: TRBJ1-2; cdr3_aa: CAISDLGAQTGYTF; cdr3_nt: TGTGCCATCAGTGATCTCGGGGCCCAGACTGGCTACACCTTC
d_call: NA; v_call: TRBV7-2; clone_size: few; cdr3_length: 12; j_call: TRBJ2-3; cdr3_aa: CASSLHRDTQYF; cdr3_nt: TGTGCCAGCAGCTTACACCGTGATACGCAGTATTTT
d_call: NA; v_call: TRBV7-2; clone_size: NA; cdr3_length: 12; j_call: TRBJ2-7; cdr3_aa: CASSASTYEQYF; cdr3_nt: TGTGCCAGCAGCGCATCCACCTACGAGCAGTACTTC
d_call: TRBD2; v_call: TRBV9; clone_size: NA; cdr3_length: 20; j_call: TRBJ2-6; cdr3_aa: CASSVAASTSGRTGANVLTF; cdr3_nt: TGTGCCAGCAGCGTAGCAGCCAGTACTAGCGGTCGTACTGGGGCCAACGTCCTGACTTTC
d_call: TRBD2; v_call: TRBV18; clone_size: NA; cdr3_length: 14; j_call: TRBJ2-2; cdr3_aa: CASSPGGTSGELFF; cdr3_nt: TGTGCCAGCTCACCGGGGGGGACCTCCGGGGAGCTGTTTTTT
d_call: NA; v_call: TRBV5-4; clone_size: NA; cdr3_length: 13; j_call: TRBJ2-5; cdr3_aa: CASSFRGEETQYF; cdr3_nt: TGTGCCAGCAGCTTTAGAGGGGAAGAGACCCAGTACTTC
d_call: NA; v_call: TRBV19; clone_size: NA; cdr3_length: 11; j_call: TRBJ2-7; cdr3_aa: CASSTFYEQYF; cdr3_nt: TGTGCCAGTAGTACCTTCTACGAGCAGTACTTC
d_call: NA; v_call: TRBV7-2; clone_size: NA; cdr3_length: 14; j_call: TRBJ2-3; cdr3_aa: CASSLTAGTDTQYF; cdr3_nt: TGTGCCAGCAGCTTAACAGCGGGCACAGATACGCAGTATTTT
d_call: NA; v_call: TRBV15; clone_size: once; cdr3_length: 16; j_call: TRBJ2-7; cdr3_aa: CATSRARPQKGYEQYF; cdr3_nt: TGTGCCACCAGCAGAGCCCGGCCTCAGAAGGGCTACGAGCAGTACTTC